The rows below give T cell receptor beta chains drawn from one sample of a study of CD8+CD57+ T cells in acquired aplastic anemia. Using its own MiXCR run on the reads, TCRdb lists one record per CDR3 protein. The sample contains around 170,000 distinct CDR3 sequences, 63% of which appear only once. Specimen: sorted CD4+, CD8+, or CD8+CD57+ T cells (not recorded which) from PBMCs. The receptor source for this set is a human donor in good health. Both conserved end residues are part of each CDR3. D genes are given only for firm matches. A clone size is listed for some rows: how often the clone was seen (once, few, many), or a class if it is expanded.

TRBD1	many	TRBV9	TRBJ1-2	CASSASGQGYGYTF	TGTGCCAGCAGCGCCTCGGGACAGGGTTATGGCTACACCTTC
TRBD1	-	TRBV20-1	TRBJ2-5	CSARGQGGQETQYF	TGCAGTGCTAGGGGACAGGGAGGCCAAGAGACCCAGTACTTC
-	-	TRBV20-1	TRBJ2-5	CSANRVSQETQYF	TGCAGTGCTAACAGGGTATCCCAAGAGACCCAGTACTTC
-	few	TRBV20-1	TRBJ2-1	CSARTYNEQFF	TGCAGTGCTAGGACTTACAATGAGCAGTTCTTC
-	-	TRBV20-1	TRBJ2-3	CSARASSVGTDTQYF	TGCAGTGCTAGAGCTAGTAGTGTGGGCACAGATACGCAGTATTTT
TRBD1	-	TRBV20-1	TRBJ2-7	CSAEWDRDNYEQYF	TGCAGTGCCGAATGGGACAGGGATAACTACGAGCAGTACTTC
-	-	TRBV6-1	TRBJ1-2	CASSTASGASNYGYTF	TGTGCCAGCAGCACTGCATCAGGGGCTTCTAACTATGGCTACACCTTC
-	many	TRBV3-1	TRBJ2-3	CASSQESDTQYF	TGTGCCAGCAGCCAAGAGTCGGATACGCAGTATTTT
-	-	TRBV25-1	TRBJ2-1	CASSDAGYNEQFF	TGTGCCAGCAGTGATGCCGGGTACAATGAGCAGTTCTTC
TRBD1	-	TRBV25-1	TRBJ1-2	CASSVWDSRIGGYTF	TGTGCCAGCAGTGTCTGGGACAGTCGGATCGGTGGCTACACCTTC
-	many	TRBV29-1	TRBJ2-1	CSVEDPQVYNEQFF	TGCAGCGTTGAAGATCCCCAGGTTTACAATGAGCAGTTCTTC
-	-	TRBV15	TRBJ2-7	CATSRDALGTPSYEQYF	TGTGCCACCAGCAGAGATGCCTTGGGAACCCCCTCCTACGAGCAGTACTTC
TRBD1	-	TRBV19	TRBJ1-2	CASSGQVGSYGYTF	TGTGCCAGTAGCGGACAGGTAGGATCATATGGCTACACCTTC
-	-	TRBV7-2	TRBJ2-2	CASSVGGINTGELFF	TGTGCCAGCAGCGTAGGGGGGATCAACACCGGGGAGCTGTTTTTT
-	-	TRBV20-1	TRBJ2-5	CSARAGAETQYF	TGCAGTGCTAGAGCGGGAGCTGAGACCCAGTACTTC
TRBD2	-	TRBV5-1	TRBJ2-7	CASRAETSGRYEQYF	TGCGCCAGCCGAGCTGAGACTAGCGGGAGATACGAGCAGTACTTC
-	-	TRBV25-1	TRBJ2-3	CASSESPGRKAATDTQYF	TGTGCCAGCAGTGAATCCCCGGGACGTAAAGCCGCCACAGATACGCAGTATTTT
TRBD2	-	TRBV20-1	TRBJ2-7	CSPPWGREESYEQYF	TGCAGCCCCCCGTGGGGGAGGGAGGAGTCCTACGAGCAGTACTTC
-	-	TRBV7-9	TRBJ2-7	CASSLVDSGANEQYF	TGTGCCAGCAGCTTAGTGGACTCTGGGGCCAACGAGCAGTACTTC
-	-	TRBV7-2	TRBJ1-5	CASSHSTGGLGNQPQHF	TGCGCCAGCAGCCATTCCACGGGGGGCCTGGGCAATCAGCCCCAGCATTTT
-	-	TRBV28	TRBJ2-3	CASSLQVWNTDTQYF	TGTGCCAGCAGTTTACAAGTGTGGAACACAGATACGCAGTATTTT
TRBD1	-	TRBV11-3	TRBJ2-1	CASSLRPGTASYNEQFF	TGTGCCAGCAGCTTACGGCCAGGGACAGCGTCCTACAATGAGCAGTTCTTC
TRBD2	-	TRBV12-5	TRBJ2-5	CASGWAPQRGETQYF	TGTGCTAGTGGTTGGGCCCCCCAGCGGGGAGAGACCCAGTACTTC
TRBD2	-	TRBV20-1	TRBJ2-7	CSARDLGSSGSYEQYF	TGCAGTGCTAGAGATCTCGGGTCTAGCGGGAGCTACGAGCAGTACTTC
TRBD1	-	TRBV7-9	TRBJ2-7	CASSARTGSDEQYF	TGTGCCAGCAGCGCCCGGACAGGGTCCGACGAGCAGTACTTC
TRBD1	-	TRBV7-8	TRBJ2-7	CASSQRGHLSYEQYF	TGTGCCAGCAGCCAAAGGGGGCACCTCTCCTACGAGCAGTACTTC